This T cell receptor beta chain was sequenced for a study of identical twins (dated by TCRdb to the mid-2010s). About the full investigation: To test whether fetal clonotypes persist, the study used deep sequencing on TCR alpha and beta repertoires from monozygotic twins, unrelated adults of various ages, and cord blood. Replicate twin experiments were performed at different times using different library preparation protocols to rule out contamination. The study at large found these results: Excess twin sharing in beta out-of-frame sequences was weaker because fewer shared sequences lowered the signal-to-noise ratio. Invariant T cells such as MAIT and iNKT could partly confound zero-insertion analyses, though diverse VJ usage argued against this for most clonotypes. Abundant cord blood beta clonotypes had fewer insertions, young adult naive repertoires showed a similar but weaker trend, and memory repertoires showed no such trend. Compared with coincidental sharing between unrelated individuals, an excess of low generation-probability sequences was observed among out-of-frame TCR alpha sequences shared between twins. Because the same donors could not be followed over many years, the conclusions relied on cross-sectional statistical analysis. In monozygotic twins, out-of-frame TCR alpha sharing was systematically underestimated by recombination models, although the models agreed with sharing between unrelated individuals.

This clonotype showed up just a few times. This receptor's antigen is unknown. Base qualities are not at hand, and no much larger clone is one base apart. The library was generated by 5' RACE. The listed sequencing device is Illumina HiSeq 2000. Template switching added a universal primer binding site, and the final cDNA carried a unique molecular identifier that allowed TCR cDNA molecules to be counted accurately. First-strand cDNA for TCR alpha and beta chains was synthesized from specific primers in the conserved constant-segment region. To control for contamination, every cDNA library carried two barcodes: a SMART-Mk sample barcode plus Illumina barcodes. TruSeq adapter sequences along with Illumina sample barcodes were introduced in two successive PCR steps. TCR alpha and beta cDNA libraries were sequenced on the Illumina HiSeq platform with custom primers. In the original analysis: Raw reads were processed with MiGEC to extract unique molecular identifiers, and MiXCR was used to determine CDR3 positions. For each individual, recombination models were inferred using an EM algorithm with the repgenHMM and IGoR tools. The analysis of shared clonotypes was done with the tcR package in R, with sharing normalized by the product of cloneset sizes. Out-of-frame nonproductive sequences were analyzed to study raw recombination free of thymic and clonal selection effects. TCRdb reprocessed the public reads (quality trimming at Q25 with fastp, clone calling with MiXCR) and kept in-frame beta chains. Every CDR3 protein is listed once, alongside the most common genes and DNA of its rows. It is TCRdb's table, rather than the study itself, that gives the V and J calls and clone size. In all, the sample holds 550,000 to 700,000 distinct CDR3 sequences, and approximately 21% of those were seen once. The ten largest make up roughly 4% of the sample.

V is clipped by 5 bases and J by 2 bases, and the sequence between their germline boundaries is 10 bases long. CDR3 length: 14 amino acids, cysteine to phenylalanine. The DNA shown is the 42-base CDR3, in frame from base 1. Looking up the germline V gene (reference sequence) yields CDR1 SEHNR and CDR2 FQNEAQ. All donors were healthy Caucasians. Three pairs of female monozygotic twins, all aged roughly 18 to 30 years, made up the twin cohort. Peripheral blood mononuclear cells were used as the source from which RNA for TCR libraries was isolated. This sample was also put to use in a study of T cells expressing NK-cell markers. Looking at the second paper: In sorted CD3+CD56+NKG2C+, CD3+CD56+NKG2C- and CD3+CD56-NKG2C+ T-cell subsets from 7 or 8 donors, TCR beta-chain repertoires were profiled. Among the eight sequenced donors, only one was HCMV-seronegative, while the other seven were HCMV-seropositive. To restrict sorting to alphabetaTCR-expressing T cells, an anti-gammadeltaTCR antibody was added in several experiments. In five to seven donors, the dominant CD3+CD56+NKG2C+ clonotypes were found to rank among the top 10 CD8+ clonotypes and to make up 1.0-7.0% of CD8+ T cells. Those dominant clonotypes were again the most abundant among CD3+CD56-NKG2C+ cells in a handful of donors, at about 28.3-65%. Whether the expanded NKG2C-expressing T cell clones were specific for HCMV antigens remained unclear. The eight sequenced donors were randomly selected healthy volunteers, three men and five women. HCMV serostatus was determined by detecting HCMV-specific IgG in serum with a commercial ELISA kit. For more than five donors, bulk peripheral blood T-cell repertoires were additionally sequenced from unsorted PBMC. MIGEC was used to demultiplex reads and group the reads by UMI, and MiTCR was used to assemble and quantify clonotypes. To exclude erroneous sequences, any TCR cDNA sequence not supported by at least two reads was discarded. The tcR package was used for downstream repertoire analysis, and clonotypes were matched between fractions using CDR3 nucleotide sequence together with V segment. Antigen specificity was annotated against VDJdb with VDJmatch, allowing one amino acid substitution in CDR3.

What was sequenced was PBMCs. The receptor comes from a woman younger than 30 in good health. The rearranged chain carries TRBV7-9 and TRBJ1-5, and perhaps TRBD1 as D gene, on 5 matching bases. This receptor carries the CDR3 CASSAGGGNQPQHF. Read as DNA, the sequence is TGTGCCAGCAGCGCCGGGGGTGGCAATCAGCCCCAGCATTTT.